This T cell receptor (beta chain) was recovered during a study of CD8+CD57+ T cells in acquired aplastic anemia. Genomic DNA, serving as template, underwent TCR beta VDJ and CDR3 profiling. TCRdb re-called the reads through MiXCR, storing one row per CDR3 protein. The table shows about 180,000 distinct CDR3 sequences, with 45% to 60% occurring only once. CD8+CD57+ cell expansion, shown by flow cytometry, had occurred in the patients selected for sequencing. Every one of the patients had aplastic anemia (severe, acquired). There was no therapy given to any patient before the blood sampling took place. Germline CDR1 is MGHDK and CDR2 is SYGVNS. Deletions cut 3 bases from V and 3 bases from J, with 12 bases between. The CDR3 is made up of 14 amino acids.

This TCR was sampled from a human donor with aplastic anemia. Sequencing was performed on sorted CD4+, CD8+, or CD8+CD57+ T cells (not recorded which) from PBMCs. The chain has TRBV25-1 and TRBJ2-7; the D gene is possibly TRBD1 (5 bases). The CDR3 loop is CASSDHQGLYEQYF. The CDR3 DNA sequence: TGTGCCAGCAGTGATCACCAGGGCCTCTACGAGCAGTACTTC.